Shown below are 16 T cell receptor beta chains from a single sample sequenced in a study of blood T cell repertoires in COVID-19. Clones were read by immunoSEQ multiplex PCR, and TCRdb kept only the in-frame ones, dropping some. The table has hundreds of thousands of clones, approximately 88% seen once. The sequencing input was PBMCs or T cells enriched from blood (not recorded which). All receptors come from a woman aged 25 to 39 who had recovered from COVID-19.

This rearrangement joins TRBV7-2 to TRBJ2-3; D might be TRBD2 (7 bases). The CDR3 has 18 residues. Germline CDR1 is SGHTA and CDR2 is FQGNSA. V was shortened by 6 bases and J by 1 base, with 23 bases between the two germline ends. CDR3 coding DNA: TGTGCCAGCAGAGCGAACGGGGGGCTATTTTCCCGCACAGATACGCAGTATTTT. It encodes CASRANGGLFSRTDTQYF.

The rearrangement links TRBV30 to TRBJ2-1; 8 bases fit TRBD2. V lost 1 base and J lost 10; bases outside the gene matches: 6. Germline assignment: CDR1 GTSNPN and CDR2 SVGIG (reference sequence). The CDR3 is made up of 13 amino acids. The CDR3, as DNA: TGTGCCTGGAGTGGGGTGCCGGGGGGGGAGCAGTTCTTC. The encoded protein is CAWSGVPGGEQFF.

The CDR3 is CASSVSMVYNEQFF. Written as DNA, the CDR3 is TGTGCCAGCAGCGTAAGCATGGTCTACAATGAGCAGTTCTTC. The chain has TRBV9 and TRBJ2-1; D is unresolved. CDR3 size: 14 residues. Trimming removed 1 base at V and 3 bases at J, with 8 bases between. Germline CDR1 SGDLS, CDR2 YYNGEE.

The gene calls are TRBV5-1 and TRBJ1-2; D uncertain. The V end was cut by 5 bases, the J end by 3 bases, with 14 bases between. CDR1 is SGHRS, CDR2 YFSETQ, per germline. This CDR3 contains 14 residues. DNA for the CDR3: TGCGCCAGCAGTACCTCGGGAAGGGACTATGGCTACACCTTC. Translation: CASSTSGRDYGYTF.

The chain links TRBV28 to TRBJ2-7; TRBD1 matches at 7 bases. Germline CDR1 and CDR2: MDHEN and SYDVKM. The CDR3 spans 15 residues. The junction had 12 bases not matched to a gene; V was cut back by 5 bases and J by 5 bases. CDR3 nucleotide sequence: TGTGCCAGCAGTCCCCTACAGACAGGGCGAAACGAGCAGTACTTC. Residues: CASSPLQTGRNEQYF.

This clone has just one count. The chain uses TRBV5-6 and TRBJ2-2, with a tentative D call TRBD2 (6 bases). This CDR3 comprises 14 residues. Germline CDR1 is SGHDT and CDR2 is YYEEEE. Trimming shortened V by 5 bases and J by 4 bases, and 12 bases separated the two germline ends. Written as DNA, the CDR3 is TGTGCCAGCAGTCTCCTCGGGGGCACCGGGGAGCTGTTTTTT. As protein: CASSLLGGTGELFF.

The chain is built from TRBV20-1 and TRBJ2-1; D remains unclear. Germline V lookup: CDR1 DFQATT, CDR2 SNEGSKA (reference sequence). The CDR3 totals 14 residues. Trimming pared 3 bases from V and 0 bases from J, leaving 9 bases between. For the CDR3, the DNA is TGCAGTGCTAGTAAGAGTAGCTCCTACAATGAGCAGTTCTTC. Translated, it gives CSASKSSSYNEQFF.

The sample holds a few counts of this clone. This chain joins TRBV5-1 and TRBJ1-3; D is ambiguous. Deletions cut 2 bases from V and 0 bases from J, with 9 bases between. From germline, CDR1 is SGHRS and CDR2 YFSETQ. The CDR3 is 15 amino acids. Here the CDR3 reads CASSFSLSSGNTIYF. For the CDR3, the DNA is TGCGCCAGCAGCTTTTCCCTTAGCTCTGGAAACACCATATATTTT.

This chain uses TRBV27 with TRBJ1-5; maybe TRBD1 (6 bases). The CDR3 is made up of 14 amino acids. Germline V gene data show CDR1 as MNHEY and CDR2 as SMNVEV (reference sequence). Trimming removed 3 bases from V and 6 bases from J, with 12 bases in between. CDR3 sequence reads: CASSFGKGGQPQHF. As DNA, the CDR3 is TGTGCCAGCAGTTTCGGGAAAGGGGGTCAGCCCCAGCATTTT.

Written as DNA, the CDR3 is TGTGCCAGCAGACCACTTGGGGGGACAGTAGCTTACGAGCAGTACTTC. Residues: CASRPLGGTVAYEQYF. The V call is TRBV28, the J call TRBJ2-7; D may be TRBD1 (7 bases). The CDR3 spans 16 residues. V was clipped by 6 bases and J by 4 bases, with 22 bases between them. Germline lookup yields CDR1 MDHEN and CDR2 SYDVKM.

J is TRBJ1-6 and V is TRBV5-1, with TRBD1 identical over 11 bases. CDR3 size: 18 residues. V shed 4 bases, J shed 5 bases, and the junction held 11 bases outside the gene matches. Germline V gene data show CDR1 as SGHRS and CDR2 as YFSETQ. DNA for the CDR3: TGCGCCAGCAGCAAGAACGGACAGGGGGCGCGAGATAATTCACCCCTCCACTTT. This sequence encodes CASSKNGQGARDNSPLHF.

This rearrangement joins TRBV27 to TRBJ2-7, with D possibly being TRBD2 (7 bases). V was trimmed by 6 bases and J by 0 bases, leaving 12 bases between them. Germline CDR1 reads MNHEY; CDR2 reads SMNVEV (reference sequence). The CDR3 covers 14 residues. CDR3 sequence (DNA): TGTGCCAGCAGACCGGGGGGCAGCTCCTACGAGCAGTACTTC. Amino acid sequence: CASRPGGSSYEQYF.

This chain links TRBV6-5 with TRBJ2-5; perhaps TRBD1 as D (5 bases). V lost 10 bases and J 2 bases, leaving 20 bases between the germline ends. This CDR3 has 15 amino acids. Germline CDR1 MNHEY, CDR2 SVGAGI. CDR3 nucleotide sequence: TGTGCCAACCGCGAGTCACAGGCCTATCAAGAGACCCAGTACTTC. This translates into CANRESQAYQETQYF.

CDR3 in amino acids: CASSSKTSHTDTQYF. DNA of the CDR3: TGTGCCAGCAGCTCAAAGACTAGTCACACAGATACGCAGTATTTT. This rearrangement joins TRBV7-3 to TRBJ2-3; TRBD2 is a possible D gene (6 bases). With 4 bases removed from V and 2 bases from J, the gap between germline ends came to 13 bases. The CDR3 sequence is 15 residues long. The germline V gene encodes CDR1 SGHTA and CDR2 FQGTGA.

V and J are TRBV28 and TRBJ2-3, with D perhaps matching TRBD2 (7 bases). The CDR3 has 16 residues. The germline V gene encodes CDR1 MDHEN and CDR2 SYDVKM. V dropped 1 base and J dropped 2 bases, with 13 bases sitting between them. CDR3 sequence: CASSLSGGGLTDTQYF. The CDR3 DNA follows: TGTGCCAGCAGTTTATCGGGGGGCGGACTCACAGATACGCAGTATTTT.

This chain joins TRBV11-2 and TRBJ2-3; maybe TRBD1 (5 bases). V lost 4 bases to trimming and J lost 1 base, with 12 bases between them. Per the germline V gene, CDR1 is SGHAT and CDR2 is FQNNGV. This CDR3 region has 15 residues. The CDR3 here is CASSSRQSGTDTQYF. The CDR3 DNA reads TGTGCCAGCAGCTCCCGACAGTCGGGCACAGATACGCAGTATTTT.